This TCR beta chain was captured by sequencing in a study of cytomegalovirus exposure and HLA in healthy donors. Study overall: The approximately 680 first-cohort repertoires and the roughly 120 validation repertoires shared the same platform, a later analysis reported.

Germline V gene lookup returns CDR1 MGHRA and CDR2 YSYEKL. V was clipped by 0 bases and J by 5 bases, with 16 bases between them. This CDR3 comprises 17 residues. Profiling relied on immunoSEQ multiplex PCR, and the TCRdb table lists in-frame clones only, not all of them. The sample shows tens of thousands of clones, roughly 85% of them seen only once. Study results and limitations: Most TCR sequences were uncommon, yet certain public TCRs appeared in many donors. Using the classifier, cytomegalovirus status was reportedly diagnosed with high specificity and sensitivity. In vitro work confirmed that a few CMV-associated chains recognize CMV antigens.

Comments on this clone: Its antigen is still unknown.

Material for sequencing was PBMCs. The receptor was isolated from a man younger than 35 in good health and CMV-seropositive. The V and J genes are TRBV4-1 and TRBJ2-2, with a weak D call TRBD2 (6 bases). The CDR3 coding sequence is TGCGCCAGCAGCCAAGATCTTACGGGAGTCGGGACCGGGGAGCTGTTTTTT. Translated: CASSQDLTGVGTGELFF.